This T cell receptor (beta chain) is drawn from a study of OX40 agonist ivuxolimab in advanced cancers. Sequenced by immunoSEQ multiplex PCR; TCRdb stores in-frame clones only, minus some. The table has 60,000 to 65,000 clones, roughly nine tenths seen once; the top ten hold about 1.8%. This TCR was sampled from an adult with an advanced solid tumor such as melanoma, head and neck, liver or kidney cancer. The source material was CD4+ or CD8+ T cells sorted from blood, sampled in a trial of the OX40 agonist ivuxolimab.

CDR3 loop: CASSPSPLEPQHF. The CDR3 DNA reads as TGTGCCAGCAGCCCTTCTCCCCTGGAGCCCCAGCATTTT. The chain has TRBV7-3 and TRBJ1-5; D is undetermined. CDR3 size: 13 residues. The germline V and J ends were trimmed by 5 bases and 8 bases, with 13 bases remaining between them. The germline V gene encodes CDR1 SGHTA and CDR2 FQGTGA.